The 7 T cell receptor beta chains presented below share a single source sample, sequenced in a study of CD8 T cells in ankylosing spondylitis (dated by TCRdb to 2016 to 2017). The library was obtained by 5' RACE. These reads were obtained on an Illumina HiSeq 2500. TCRdb reprocessing: public reads trimmed at Q25 with fastp, clones called with MiXCR, in-frame beta chains kept. Each record represents a unique CDR3 protein, reported with the most common genes and DNA among its rows. The sample includes more than 300,000 distinct CDR3 sequences, with roughly 8% observed a single time. The ten largest clonotypes hold roughly 15% of the sample. The antigens for these receptors are not known. Broad study findings and their caveats: Blood from ankylosing spondylitis patients appeared to be characterized by a TCR beta motif made up of under ten highly homologous amino acid variants.

Sequencing input: blood, either unsorted or a sorted T cell fraction (not recorded which). These receptors originate from a male donor with ankylosing spondylitis.

This rearrangement joins TRBV18 to TRBJ2-4; 10 bases map to TRBD2. The CDR3 consists of 13 residues. The trim removed 3 bases at V and 14 bases at J, leaving 7 bases unmatched. The germline V gene encodes CDR1 KGHSH and CDR2 LQKENI. This CDR3 is CASSPASGRKKYF. The CDR3 DNA reads TGTGCCAGCTCACCGGCTAGCGGGAGAAAGAAGTACTTC.

This clonotype was counted between two and nine times. The CDR3, as DNA: TGTGCCAGCAGCTTACCAGGAGATAACTATGGCTACACCTTC. Translating it yields CASSLPGDNYGYTF. The gene calls are TRBV5-4 and TRBJ1-2; no definite D call. V lost 2 bases, J lost 1 base, and 9 bases lay in between. The CDR3 runs to 14 residues. Germline V lookup: CDR1 SGHNT, CDR2 YYREEE (reference sequence).

The sample holds many counts of this clonotype. The CDR3 loop is CASMPEPGSPYNEQFF. As DNA, the CDR3 is TGCGCCAGCATGCCAGAACCGGGGTCACCCTACAATGAGCAGTTCTTC. J is TRBJ2-1 and V is TRBV5-1; possibly TRBD2 for D (5 bases). The V end was cut by 6 bases, the J end by 2 bases, with 18 bases between. The CDR3 covers 16 residues. Germline loops: CDR1 SGHRS, CDR2 YFSETQ.

This clonotype was seen at least ten times. This sequence joins TRBV20-1 and TRBJ2-5; tentative D call: TRBD1 (6 bases). The V end lost 5 bases, the J end lost 2 bases, and 18 bases lay between the germline ends. There are 15 residues in the CDR3. The V gene's germline CDR1 is DFQATT and CDR2 SNEGSKA (reference sequence). Here the CDR3 DNA reads TGCAGTGCTGTAAACCGGGACACCATACAAGAGACCCAGTACTTC. Translated, it gives CSAVNRDTIQETQYF.

The gene calls are TRBV12-5 and TRBJ2-7; D not resolved. Trimming shortened V by 3 bases and J by 2 bases, and 8 bases separated the two germline ends. The length of the CDR3 is 13 residues. CDR1 is LGHNT and CDR2 is FRNRAP in the germline V gene. CDR3 in DNA: TGTGCTAGTGGTTTAGGCCCCACCTACGAGCAGTACTTC. Its translation: CASGLGPTYEQYF.

This clonotype was observed a few times. CDR3 loop: CASSWRYRTSGLYEQYF. The DNA for the CDR3 is TGTGCCAGCAGTTGGCGATATAGGACTAGCGGGTTATACGAGCAGTACTTC. The chain couples TRBV27 to TRBJ2-7; TRBD2 aligns across 11 bases. Trimming cost V 4 bases and J 4 bases; bases outside gene matches: 12. CDR1 is MNHEY and CDR2 is SMNVEV in the germline V gene (reference sequence). This CDR3 has 17 residues.

This chain links TRBV20-1 with TRBJ2-7, with 8 bases matching TRBD2. The V and J ends lost 3 bases and 4 bases, in that order; junction bases with no gene match: 5. This CDR3 comprises 13 residues. CDR1 is DFQATT, CDR2 SNEGSKA, per germline (reference sequence). The CDR3 DNA is TGCAGTGCTAGCAGCGGGAGTAAGTACGAGCAGTACTTC. Its translation is CSASSGSKYEQYF.